This T cell receptor (beta chain) was profiled in a study of blood T cell repertoires in COVID-19. About the research overall: Researchers got acute and convalescent COVID-19 samples from the United States, Italy and Spain. Sources were T cells, B-cell-depleted T cells, or PBMCs; the material itself was cDNA or gDNA.

Only one count was recorded for this clone. Enrollment of patients from Seattle took place during active infection, with longitudinal follow-up. V was trimmed by 5 bases and J by 2 bases, leaving 15 bases between them. Germline values: CDR1 LNHDA, CDR2 SQIVND (reference sequence). This CDR3 has 15 residues. Original processing notes: The assay estimated nucleated cells by amplifying reference gene primers. This table comes from immunoSEQ multiplex PCR, and its TCRdb copy is limited to in-frame clones, with some not included. Clone size and the V and J calls come from that table; the DNA yielded D and trimming. The sample lists about 350,000 clones; more than 70% were seen once.

The sample was peripheral blood. The TCR sequence derives from an older woman with COVID-19, enrolled during active disease. The rearrangement uses TRBV19 and TRBJ1-1; D perhaps matches TRBD1 (5 bases). In DNA, the CDR3 is TGTGCCAGTAGTGATCTCCTCAGGGTCAACACTGAAGCTTTCTTT. The encoded protein is CASSDLLRVNTEAFF.